The 14 T cell receptor beta chains reported below all come from one sample, sequenced in a study of T-cell memory formation after mild COVID-19. TCRdb re-analysed the 5' RACE reads in MiXCR, keeping a single row per CDR3 protein. The sample comprises more than 110,000 distinct CDR3 sequences, around 15% of which are singletons, and about 29% rests with the top ten. The sequencing sample was made of PBMCs or a T cell subset sorted from them (not recorded which). The source is an adult woman who had mild COVID-19 (a few samples of this study predate the infection). Cell type and time point are not known.

The chain couples TRBV4-1 to TRBJ2-3; D gene uncertain. This CDR3 is built from 14 residues. V gave up 5 bases and J gave up 0 bases, with 9 bases separating them. The V gene's germline CDR1 is MGHRA and CDR2 YSYEKL. CDR3 nucleotide sequence: TGCGCCAGCAGCGTAGCATATAGCACAGATACGCAGTATTTT. Translation gives CASSVAYSTDTQYF.

This clonotype came up a few times. The V and J genes are TRBV9 and TRBJ1-1; a weak D match, TRBD1 (6 bases). From germline, CDR1 is SGDLS and CDR2 YYNGEE. CDR3 length: 15 residues. V was pared by 3 bases and J by 4 bases, with 16 bases between. DNA of the CDR3: TGTGCCAGCAGCGCCGTCGAGGGAGGGGGCACTGAAGCTTTCTTT. It translates to CASSAVEGGGTEAFF.

This clonotype was counted a few times. The rearrangement links TRBV5-1 to TRBJ2-1; perhaps TRBD1 as D (6 bases). V was cut by 3 bases and J by 8 bases, with 21 bases left in between. CDR3 length: 16 amino acids. Germline CDR1 and CDR2: SGHRS and YFSETQ. CDR3 bases: TGCGCCAGCAGCTCCAGACTGCAGGGGTATACCGATGAGCAGTTCTTC. Protein sequence: CASSSRLQGYTDEQFF.

J is TRBJ1-1 and V is TRBV6-5, with D perhaps TRBD1 (6 bases). CDR3 length equals 14 residues. Trimming pared 2 bases from V and 4 bases from J, leaving 11 bases between. Germline V lookup: CDR1 MNHEY, CDR2 SVGAGI. CDR3 nucleotide sequence: TGTGCCAGCAGTTACGAGCAGGGGAGCACTGAAGCTTTCTTT. It specifies CASSYEQGSTEAFF.

The DNA of the CDR3 is TGTGCCAGCAAGCAGACTAGCGGAGATGAGCAGTTCTTC. Protein product: CASKQTSGDEQFF. V and J are TRBV6-6 and TRBJ2-1; 9 nucleotides agree with TRBD2. CDR3 length: 13 residues. Germline V gene data show CDR1 as MNHNY and CDR2 as SVGAGI (reference sequence). The junction had 6 bases not matched to a gene; V was cut back by 7 bases and J by 8 bases.

The genes are TRBV5-1 and TRBJ1-3; the D gene is possibly TRBD1 (6 bases). CDR1 is SGHRS and CDR2 is YFSETQ in the germline V gene. This CDR3 contains 18 residues. The ends were cut back, 0 bases at V and 0 bases at J, with 16 bases in the middle. CDR3 nucleotides: TGCGCCAGCAGCTTGGATCCCGACAGGTTCTACTCTGGAAACACCATATATTTT. Translating it yields CASSLDPDRFYSGNTIYF.

This clonotype was seen a few times. V gene TRBV7-8 combines with J gene TRBJ2-3, with 12 bases that match TRBD2. Germline assignment: CDR1 SGHVS and CDR2 FQNEAQ. V shed 2 bases and J 2 bases; nucleotides not matched to a gene: 5. This CDR3 region has 17 residues. The CDR3 loop reads CASSLRTSGVSTDTQYF. The CDR3 DNA reads as TGTGCCAGCAGCTTACGGACTAGCGGGGTTTCCACAGATACGCAGTATTTT.

This clonotype was picked up a small number of times. The V gene is TRBV6-5, the J gene TRBJ1-5; 9 nucleotides line up with TRBD1. Per the germline V gene, CDR1 is MNHEY and CDR2 is SVGAGI. CDR3 size: 14 residues. The V gene end was trimmed by 6 bases and the J gene end by 6 bases; junction bases not matched to a gene: 6. CDR3 protein: CASRPGTGFQPQHF. The DNA for the CDR3 is TGTGCCAGCAGACCCGGGACAGGGTTTCAGCCCCAGCATTTT.

J is TRBJ1-1 and V is TRBV6-5; D is uncertain. V was cut by 5 bases and J by 6 bases, with 16 bases left in between. The CDR3 consists of 14 residues. Germline V gene sequence: CDR1 MNHEY, CDR2 SVGAGI. CDR3 DNA sequence: TGTGCCAGCAGTCCCGTTTTGAGGGAGGCTGAAGCTTTCTTT. Residues: CASSPVLREAEAFF.

In its sample, this clonotype was seen a few times. V is TRBV5-8 and J is TRBJ2-7, with D unresolved. Between the trimmed V and J ends, which lost 0 bases and 0 bases, there was a span of 4 bases. Germline V gene sequence: CDR1 SGHTS, CDR2 YDEGEE. The CDR3 has 13 amino acids. The CDR3 protein is CASSLEYSYEQYF. DNA of the CDR3: TGTGCCAGCAGCTTGGAGTACTCCTACGAGCAGTACTTC.

V and J are TRBV24-1 and TRBJ1-2, with TRBD1 matching 10 bases. In germline, CDR1 is KGHDR, CDR2 SFDVKD. V shed 4 bases and J 8 bases; nucleotides not matched to a gene: 3. The CDR3 spans 13 residues. DNA for the CDR3: TGTGCCACCAGTGAGGGGACAGGGGAGGGCTACACCTTC. It is translated as CATSEGTGEGYTF.

This clonotype has a handful of counts. The rearrangement uses TRBV7-9 and TRBJ2-1; no clear D. CDR3 length: 14 residues. The ends were cut back, 1 base at V and 8 bases at J, with 12 bases in the middle. Per the germline V gene, CDR1 is SEHNR and CDR2 is FQNEAQ (reference sequence). CDR3 sequence reads: CASSLGTGWDEQFF. For the CDR3, the DNA is TGTGCCAGCAGCTTAGGGACGGGTTGGGATGAGCAGTTCTTC.

V gene TRBV7-2 combines with J gene TRBJ2-1; the match to TRBD2 covers 11 bases. CDR3 size: 18 residues. Trimming at V came to 2 bases and at J to 0 bases, leaving 6 bases not matched to a gene. Germline V CDR1 and CDR2: SGHTA, FQGNSA. Written as DNA, the CDR3 is TGTGCCAGCAGCTTACCACTAGCGGGAGTGCGCTCCTACAATGAGCAGTTCTTC. Its protein product is CASSLPLAGVRSYNEQFF.

This clonotype was detected a few times. The rearrangement uses TRBV20-1 and TRBJ2-1, with 8 positions matching TRBD2. Germline V lookup: CDR1 DFQATT, CDR2 SNEGSKA (reference sequence). V lost 1 base and J lost 5; bases outside the gene matches: 10. The CDR3 has 16 residues. This CDR3 is CSARVMAGGPNNEQFF. In DNA, the CDR3 is TGCAGTGCTAGAGTTATGGCGGGGGGACCCAACAATGAGCAGTTCTTC.